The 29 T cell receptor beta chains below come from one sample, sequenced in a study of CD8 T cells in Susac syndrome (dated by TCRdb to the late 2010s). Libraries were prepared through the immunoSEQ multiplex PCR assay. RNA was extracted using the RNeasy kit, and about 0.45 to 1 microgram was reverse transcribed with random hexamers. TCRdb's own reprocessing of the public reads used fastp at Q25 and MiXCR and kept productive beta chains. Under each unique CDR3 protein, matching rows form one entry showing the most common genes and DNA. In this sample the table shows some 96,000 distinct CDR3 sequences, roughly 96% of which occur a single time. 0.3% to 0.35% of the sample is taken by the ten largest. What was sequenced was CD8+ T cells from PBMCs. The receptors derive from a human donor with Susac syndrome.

The CDR3 sequence is CASGGQAAFGEQYF. The CDR3 bases are TGTGCCAGCGGGGGACAGGCGGCCTTTGGCGAGCAGTACTTC. The chain links TRBV12-3 or TRBV12-4 to TRBJ2-7; 8 nucleotides agree with TRBD1. The V gene end was trimmed by 8 bases and the J gene end by 6 bases; junction bases not matched to a gene: 12. The CDR3 loop spans 14 amino acids.

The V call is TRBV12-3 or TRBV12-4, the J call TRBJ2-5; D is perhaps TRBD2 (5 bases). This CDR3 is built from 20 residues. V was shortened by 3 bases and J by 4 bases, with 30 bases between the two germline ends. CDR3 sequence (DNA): TGTGCCAGCAGTTTTGGAGGTTGGAGCACACCCGAGAGGGTCCGAGAGACCCAGTACTTC. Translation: CASSFGGWSTPERVRETQYF.

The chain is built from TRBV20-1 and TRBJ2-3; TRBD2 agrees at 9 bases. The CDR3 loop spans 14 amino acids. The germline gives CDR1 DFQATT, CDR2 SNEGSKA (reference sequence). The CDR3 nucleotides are TGCACCGGGGAGCGGCTAGCGGGAACAGATACGCAGTATTTT. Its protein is CTGERLAGTDTQYF.

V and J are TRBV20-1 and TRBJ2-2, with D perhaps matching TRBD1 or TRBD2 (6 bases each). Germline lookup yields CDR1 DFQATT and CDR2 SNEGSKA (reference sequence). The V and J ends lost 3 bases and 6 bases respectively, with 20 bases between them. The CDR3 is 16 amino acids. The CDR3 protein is CSARDPRRGPAGELFF. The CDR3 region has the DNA TGCAGTGCTAGGGATCCGCGTCGGGGGCCAGCCGGGGAGCTGTTTTTT.

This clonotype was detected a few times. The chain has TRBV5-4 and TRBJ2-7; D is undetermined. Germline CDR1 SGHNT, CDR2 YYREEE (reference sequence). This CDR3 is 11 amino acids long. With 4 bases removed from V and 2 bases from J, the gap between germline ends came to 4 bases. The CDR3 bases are TGTGCCAGCAGCCCTACCTACGAGCAGTACTTC. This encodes CASSPTYEQYF.

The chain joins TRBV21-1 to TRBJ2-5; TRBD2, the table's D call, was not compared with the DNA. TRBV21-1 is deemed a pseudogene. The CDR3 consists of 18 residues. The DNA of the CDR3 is TGTGCCAGCAGCAAAGGGGAGGGGAGAAAGCGGGGAAGCGAGACCCAGTACTTC. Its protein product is CASSKGEGRKRGSETQYF.

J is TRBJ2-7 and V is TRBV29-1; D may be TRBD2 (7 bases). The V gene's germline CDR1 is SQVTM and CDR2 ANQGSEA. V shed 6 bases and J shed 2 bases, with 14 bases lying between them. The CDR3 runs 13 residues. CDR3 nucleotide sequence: TGCAGCGTCCGAGGGGGGGCTACCTACGAGCAGTACTTC. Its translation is CSVRGGATYEQYF.

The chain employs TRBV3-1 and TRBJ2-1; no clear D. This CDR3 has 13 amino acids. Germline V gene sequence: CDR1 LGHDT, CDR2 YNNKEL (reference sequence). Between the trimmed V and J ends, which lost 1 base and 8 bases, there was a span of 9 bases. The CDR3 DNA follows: TGTGCCAGCAGCCAAGGAGGTTTCGATGAGCAGTTCTTC. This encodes CASSQGGFDEQFF.

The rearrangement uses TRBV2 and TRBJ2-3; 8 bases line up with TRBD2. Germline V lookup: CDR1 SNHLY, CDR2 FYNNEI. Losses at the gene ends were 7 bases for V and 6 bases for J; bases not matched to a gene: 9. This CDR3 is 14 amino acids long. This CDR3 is CASNGLARRDTQYF. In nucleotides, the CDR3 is TGTGCCAGCAACGGACTAGCTCGGAGGGATACGCAGTATTTT.

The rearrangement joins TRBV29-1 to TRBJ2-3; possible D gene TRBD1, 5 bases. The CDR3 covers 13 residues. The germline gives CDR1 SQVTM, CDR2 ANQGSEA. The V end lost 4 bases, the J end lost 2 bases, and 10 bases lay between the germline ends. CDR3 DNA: TGCAGCGTTGTTAGCAGGGTCACAGATACGCAGTATTTT. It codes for CSVVSRVTDTQYF.

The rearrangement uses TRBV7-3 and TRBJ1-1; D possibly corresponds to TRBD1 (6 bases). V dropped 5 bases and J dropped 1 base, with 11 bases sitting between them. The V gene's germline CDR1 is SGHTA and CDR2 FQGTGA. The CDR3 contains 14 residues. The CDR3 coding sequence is TGTGCCAGCAGCATGGGACATTCGAACACTGAAGCTTTCTTT. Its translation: CASSMGHSNTEAFF.

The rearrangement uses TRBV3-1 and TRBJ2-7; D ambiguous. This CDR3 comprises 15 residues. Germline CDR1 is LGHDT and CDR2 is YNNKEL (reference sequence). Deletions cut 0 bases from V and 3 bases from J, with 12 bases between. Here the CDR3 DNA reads TGTGCCAGCAGCCAAGAAGTCAGGCTCCGCTACGAGCAGTACTTC. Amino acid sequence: CASSQEVRLRYEQYF.

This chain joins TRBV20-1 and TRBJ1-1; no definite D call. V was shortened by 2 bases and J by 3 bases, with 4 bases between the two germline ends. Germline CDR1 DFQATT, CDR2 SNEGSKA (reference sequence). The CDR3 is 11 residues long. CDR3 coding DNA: TGCAGTGCTAGATCGGACACTGAAGCTTTCTTT. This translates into CSARSDTEAFF.

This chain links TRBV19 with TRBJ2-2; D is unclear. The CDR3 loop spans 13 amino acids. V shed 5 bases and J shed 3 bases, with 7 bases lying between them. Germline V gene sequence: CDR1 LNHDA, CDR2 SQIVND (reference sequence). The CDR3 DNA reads TGTGCCAGTAGTGGCCGTTACACCGGGGAGCTGTTTTTT. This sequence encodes CASSGRYTGELFF.

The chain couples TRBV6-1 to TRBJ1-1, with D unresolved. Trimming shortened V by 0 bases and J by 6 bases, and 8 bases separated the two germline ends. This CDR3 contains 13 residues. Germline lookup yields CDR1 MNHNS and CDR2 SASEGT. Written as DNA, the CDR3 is TGTGCCAGCAGTGAAGCCTTAGGACCTGAAGCTTTCTTT. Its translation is CASSEALGPEAFF.

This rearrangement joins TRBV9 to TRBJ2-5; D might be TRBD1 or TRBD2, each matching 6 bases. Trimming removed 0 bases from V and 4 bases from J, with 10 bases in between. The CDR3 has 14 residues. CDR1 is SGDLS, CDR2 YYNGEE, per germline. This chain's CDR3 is CASSVEGGRETQYF. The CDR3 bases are TGTGCCAGCAGCGTAGAGGGGGGCCGAGAGACCCAGTACTTC.

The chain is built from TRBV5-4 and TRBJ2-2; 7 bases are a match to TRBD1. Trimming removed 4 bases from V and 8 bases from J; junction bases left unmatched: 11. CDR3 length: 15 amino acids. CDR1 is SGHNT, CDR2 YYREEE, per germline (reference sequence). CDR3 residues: CASSPDRLDAGELFF. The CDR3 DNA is TGTGCCAGCAGCCCGGACAGGCTCGACGCGGGGGAGCTGTTTTTT.

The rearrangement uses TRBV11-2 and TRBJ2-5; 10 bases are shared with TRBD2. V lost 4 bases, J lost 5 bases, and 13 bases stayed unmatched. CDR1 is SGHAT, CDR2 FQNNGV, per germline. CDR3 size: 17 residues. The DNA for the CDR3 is TGTGCCAGCAGCTCCCCCTCCACGACTAGCGGGCTGGAGACCCAGTACTTC. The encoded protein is CASSSPSTTSGLETQYF. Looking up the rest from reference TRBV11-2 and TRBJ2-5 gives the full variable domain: EAGVAQSPRYKIIEKRQSVAFWCNPISGHATLYWYQQILGQGPKLLIQFQNNGVVDDSQLPKDRFSAERLKGVDSTLKIQPAKLEDSAVYLCASSSPSTTSGLETQYFGPGTRLLVL.

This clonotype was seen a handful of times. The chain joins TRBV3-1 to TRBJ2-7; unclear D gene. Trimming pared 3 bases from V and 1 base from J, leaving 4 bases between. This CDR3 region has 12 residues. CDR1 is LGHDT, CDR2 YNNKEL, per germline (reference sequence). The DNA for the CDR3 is TGTGCCAGCAGCCAGATATCCTACGAGCAGTACTTC. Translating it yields CASSQISYEQYF.

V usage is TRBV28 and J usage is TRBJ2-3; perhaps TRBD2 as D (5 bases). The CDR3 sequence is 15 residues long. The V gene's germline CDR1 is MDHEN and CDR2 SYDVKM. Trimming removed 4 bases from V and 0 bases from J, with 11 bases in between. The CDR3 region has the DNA TGTGCCAGCAGTTCGAGCGGACCGAGCACAGATACGCAGTATTTT. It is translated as CASSSSGPSTDTQYF.

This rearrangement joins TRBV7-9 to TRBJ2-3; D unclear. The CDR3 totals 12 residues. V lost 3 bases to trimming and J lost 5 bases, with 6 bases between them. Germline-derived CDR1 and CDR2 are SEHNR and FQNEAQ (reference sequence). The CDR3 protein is CASSLFRDTQYF. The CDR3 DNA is TGTGCCAGCAGCTTGTTTAGAGATACGCAGTATTTT.

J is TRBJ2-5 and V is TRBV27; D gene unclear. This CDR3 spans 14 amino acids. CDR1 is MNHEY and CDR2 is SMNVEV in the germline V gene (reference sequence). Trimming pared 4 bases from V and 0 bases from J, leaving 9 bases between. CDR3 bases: TGTGCCAGCAGTTATCTAGGACACCAAGAGACCCAGTACTTC. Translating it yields CASSYLGHQETQYF.

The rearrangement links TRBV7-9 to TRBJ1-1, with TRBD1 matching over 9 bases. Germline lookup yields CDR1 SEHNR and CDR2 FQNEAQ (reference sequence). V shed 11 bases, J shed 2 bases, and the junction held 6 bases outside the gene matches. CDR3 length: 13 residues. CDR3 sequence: CAGRQGVNTEAFF. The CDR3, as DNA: TGTGCCGGAAGACAGGGGGTAAACACTGAAGCTTTCTTT.

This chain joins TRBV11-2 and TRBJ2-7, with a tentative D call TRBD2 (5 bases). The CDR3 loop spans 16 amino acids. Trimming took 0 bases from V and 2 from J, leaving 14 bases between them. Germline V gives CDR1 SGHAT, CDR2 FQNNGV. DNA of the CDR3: TGTGCCAGCAGCTTAGACGCCCGGGATGGAGCCTACGAGCAGTACTTC. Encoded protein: CASSLDARDGAYEQYF.

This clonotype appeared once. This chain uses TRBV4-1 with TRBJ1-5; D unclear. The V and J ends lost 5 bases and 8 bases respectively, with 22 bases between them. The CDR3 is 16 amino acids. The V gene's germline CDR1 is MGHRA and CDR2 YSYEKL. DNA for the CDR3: TGCGCCAGCAGCGATACCTATTTTGAGGGATTGAAGCCCCAGCATTTT. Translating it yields CASSDTYFEGLKPQHF.

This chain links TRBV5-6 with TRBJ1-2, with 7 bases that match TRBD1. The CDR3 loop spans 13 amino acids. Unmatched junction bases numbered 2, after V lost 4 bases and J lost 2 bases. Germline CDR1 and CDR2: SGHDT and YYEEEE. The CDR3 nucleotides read TGTGCCAGCAGCCAACAGGGGAACTATGGCTACACCTTC. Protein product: CASSQQGNYGYTF.

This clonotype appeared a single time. CDR3 protein: CASSLGRGRVAYEQYF. CDR3 nucleotides: TGTGCCAGCAGCTTAGGCCGAGGCAGGGTAGCGTACGAGCAGTACTTC. V is TRBV13 and J is TRBJ2-7; D assignment may be TRBD1 or TRBD2 (5 bases each). This CDR3 is built from 16 residues. The V gene's germline CDR1 is PRHDT and CDR2 FYEKMQ (reference sequence). The V and J ends lost 0 bases and 4 bases respectively, with 16 bases between them.

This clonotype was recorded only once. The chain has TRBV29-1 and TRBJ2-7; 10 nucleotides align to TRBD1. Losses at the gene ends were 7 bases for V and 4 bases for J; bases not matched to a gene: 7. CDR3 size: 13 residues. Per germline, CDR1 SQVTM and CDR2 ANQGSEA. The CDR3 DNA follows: TGCAGCGCGACCGGGACAGGGGCTTACGAGCAGTACTTC. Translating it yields CSATGTGAYEQYF.

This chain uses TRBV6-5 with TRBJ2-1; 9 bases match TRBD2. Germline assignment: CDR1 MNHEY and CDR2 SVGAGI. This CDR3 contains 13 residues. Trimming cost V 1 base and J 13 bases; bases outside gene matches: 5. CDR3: CASSYYPSGAQFF. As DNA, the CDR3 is TGTGCCAGCAGTTACTACCCTAGCGGGGCCCAGTTCTTC.